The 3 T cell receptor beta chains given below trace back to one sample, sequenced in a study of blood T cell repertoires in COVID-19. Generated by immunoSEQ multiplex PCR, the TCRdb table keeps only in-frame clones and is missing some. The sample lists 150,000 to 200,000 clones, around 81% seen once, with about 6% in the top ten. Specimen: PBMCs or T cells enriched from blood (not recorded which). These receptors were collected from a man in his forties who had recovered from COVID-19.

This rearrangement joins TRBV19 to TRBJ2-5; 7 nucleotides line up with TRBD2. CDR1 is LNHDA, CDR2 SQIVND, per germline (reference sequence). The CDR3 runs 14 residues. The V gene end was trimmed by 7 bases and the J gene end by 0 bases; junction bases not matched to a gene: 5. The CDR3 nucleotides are TGTGCCAGTAATGACGGGGGGTACCAAGAGACCCAGTACTTC. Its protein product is CASNDGGYQETQYF.

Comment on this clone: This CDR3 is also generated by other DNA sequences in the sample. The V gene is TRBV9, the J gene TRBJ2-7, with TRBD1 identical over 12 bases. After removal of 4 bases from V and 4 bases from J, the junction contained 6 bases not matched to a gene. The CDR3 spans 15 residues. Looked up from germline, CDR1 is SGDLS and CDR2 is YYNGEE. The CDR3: CASSSGTGGLYEQYF. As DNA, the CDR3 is TGTGCCAGCAGCTCAGGGACAGGGGGCTTGTACGAGCAGTACTTC.

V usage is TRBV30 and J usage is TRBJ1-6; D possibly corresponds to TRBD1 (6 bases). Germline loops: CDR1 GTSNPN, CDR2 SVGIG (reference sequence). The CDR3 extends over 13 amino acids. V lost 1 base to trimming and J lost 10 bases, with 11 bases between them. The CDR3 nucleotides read TGTGCCTGGAGTGACAGGGCCGGCTCACCCCTCCACTTT. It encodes CAWSDRAGSPLHF.